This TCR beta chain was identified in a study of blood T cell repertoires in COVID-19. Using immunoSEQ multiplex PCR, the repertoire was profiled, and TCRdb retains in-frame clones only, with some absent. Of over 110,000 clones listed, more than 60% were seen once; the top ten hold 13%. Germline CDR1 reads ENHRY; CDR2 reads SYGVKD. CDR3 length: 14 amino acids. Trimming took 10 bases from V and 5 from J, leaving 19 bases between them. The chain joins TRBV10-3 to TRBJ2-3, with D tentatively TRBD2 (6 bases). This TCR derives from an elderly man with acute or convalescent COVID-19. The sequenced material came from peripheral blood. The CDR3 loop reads CATNQGGTGDTQYF. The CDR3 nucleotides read TGTGCCACCAATCAGGGCGGGACTGGAGATACGCAGTATTTT.